This is a list of T cell receptor beta chains from one sample in a study of tissue T cells after allogeneic stem cell transplantation. TCRdb's copy holds only in-frame clones and misses some; the assay was immunoSEQ multiplex PCR. In the table there are under 6,500 clones, 70% to 80% of which are singletons. Specimen: blood, collected before transplantation. These TCRs come from a man aged 35 to 70 who later had graft-versus-host disease after an allogeneic stem cell transplant. Each CDR3 is given without its conserved first and last residue. Fields, in order: V gene, clone size, D gene, CDR3 length, J gene, CDR3 protein. A D gene is named only where the DNA matches it firmly. The size of a clone is reported for some rows only, either as once, few or many, or as a class for expanded clones.

TRBV3-1/TRBV3-2	NA	NA	15	TRBJ2-1	ASSQDGAWGTLNEQF
TRBV20-1	once	NA	9	TRBJ1-2	SASRSYGYT
TRBV28	NA	NA	12	TRBJ2-5	ASSLVTVQETQY
TRBV18	NA	NA	12	TRBJ2-6	ASSGDSGANVLT
TRBV4-1	NA	NA	14	TRBJ2-4	ASSQEATLAKNIQY
TRBV10-3	NA	NA	13	TRBJ2-2	AISERGSPTGELF
TRBV9	NA	NA	9	TRBJ2-3	ASSTGDTQY
TRBV10-1	NA	TRBD1	13	TRBJ2-7	ASRLVGQGGFWQY
TRBV7-3	NA	NA	13	TRBJ2-3	ASSGRAASTDTQY
TRBV28	NA	NA	11	TRBJ2-1	ASLGSLYNEQF
TRBV20-1	medium-sized	NA	9	TRBJ2-7	SASGSYEQY
TRBV11-2	NA	TRBD1	14	TRBJ1-2	ASSLGPTGANYGYT
TRBV6-5	few	NA	13	TRBJ1-2	ASSVGGATIYGYT
TRBV28	NA	NA	9	TRBJ2-7	ASSFQNEQY
TRBV28	NA	TRBD2	18	TRBJ2-7	ASSFPPDSIAGGSSYEQY
TRBV9	few	NA	13	TRBJ1-2	ASSVGGPGGYGYT
TRBV5-8	NA	TRBD2	16	TRBJ2-1	ASSLEGTSGGYVNEQF
TRBV9	NA	NA	11	TRBJ2-7	ASSVGSPYEQY
TRBV11-3	NA	NA	11	TRBJ1-2	ASGGPNNYGYT
TRBV5-5	NA	TRBD1	11	TRBJ2-1	ASSGQGDDEQF
TRBV11-2	NA	NA	10	TRBJ1-3	ASSPSGNTIY
TRBV28	once	NA	9	TRBJ1-6	ASRQDSPLH
TRBV11-1	NA	NA	10	TRBJ2-3	ASRDLTDTQY
TRBV6-4	NA	NA	12	TRBJ2-1	ASSEAHGFNEQF
TRBV20-1	NA	NA	12	TRBJ1-5	SASPGVGNQPQH
TRBV13	NA	NA	10	TRBJ1-1	ASRLTDTEAF